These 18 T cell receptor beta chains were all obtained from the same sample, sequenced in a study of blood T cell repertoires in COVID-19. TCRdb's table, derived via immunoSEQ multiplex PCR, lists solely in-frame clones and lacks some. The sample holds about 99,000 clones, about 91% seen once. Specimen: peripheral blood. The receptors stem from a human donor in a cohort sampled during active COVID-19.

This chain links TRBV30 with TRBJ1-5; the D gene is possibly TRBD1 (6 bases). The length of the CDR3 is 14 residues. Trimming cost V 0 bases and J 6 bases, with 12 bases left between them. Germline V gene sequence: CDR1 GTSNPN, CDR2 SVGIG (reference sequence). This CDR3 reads CAWSVQGGSQPQHF. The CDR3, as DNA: TGTGCCTGGAGTGTACAGGGAGGGAGTCAGCCCCAGCATTTT.

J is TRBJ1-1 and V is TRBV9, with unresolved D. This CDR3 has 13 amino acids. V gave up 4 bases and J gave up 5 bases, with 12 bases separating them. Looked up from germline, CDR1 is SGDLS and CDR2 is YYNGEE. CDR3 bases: TGTGCCAGCAGCCTCGGCGGGAAGACTGAAGCTTTCTTT. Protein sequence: CASSLGGKTEAFF.

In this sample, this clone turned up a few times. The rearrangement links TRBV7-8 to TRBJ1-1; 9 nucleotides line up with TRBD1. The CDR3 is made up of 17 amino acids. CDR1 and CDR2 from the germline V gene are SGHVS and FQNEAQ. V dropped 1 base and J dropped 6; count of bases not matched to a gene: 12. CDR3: CASSLDGTGYNSPEAFF. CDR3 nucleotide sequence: TGTGCCAGCAGCTTAGACGGGACAGGGTATAATTCCCCTGAAGCTTTCTTT.

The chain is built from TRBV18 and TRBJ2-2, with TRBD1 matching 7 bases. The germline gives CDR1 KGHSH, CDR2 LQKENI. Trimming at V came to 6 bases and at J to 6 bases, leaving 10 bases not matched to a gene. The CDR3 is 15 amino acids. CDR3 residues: CASSHGQAHAGELFF. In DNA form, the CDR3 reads TGTGCCAGCTCCCACGGACAGGCCCACGCCGGGGAGCTGTTTTTT.

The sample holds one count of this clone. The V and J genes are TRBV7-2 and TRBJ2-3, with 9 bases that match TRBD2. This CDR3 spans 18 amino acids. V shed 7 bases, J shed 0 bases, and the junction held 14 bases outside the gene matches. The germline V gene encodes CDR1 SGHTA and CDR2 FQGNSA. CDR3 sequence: CASTLGAGGRLSTDTQYF. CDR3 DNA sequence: TGTGCCAGCACCCTCGGCGCGGGGGGGCGCCTTAGCACAGATACGCAGTATTTT.

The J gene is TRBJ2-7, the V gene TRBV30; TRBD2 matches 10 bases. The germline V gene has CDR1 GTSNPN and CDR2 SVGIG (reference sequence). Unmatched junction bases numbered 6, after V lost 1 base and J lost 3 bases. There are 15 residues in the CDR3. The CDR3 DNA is TGTGCCTGGAGTGGTTTAGCGGGAGGCGACTACGAGCAGTACTTC. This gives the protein CAWSGLAGGDYEQYF.

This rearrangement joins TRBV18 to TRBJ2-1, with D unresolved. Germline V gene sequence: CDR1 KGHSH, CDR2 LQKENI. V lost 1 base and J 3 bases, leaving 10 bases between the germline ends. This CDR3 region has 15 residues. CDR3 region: CASSPLSGVYNEQFF. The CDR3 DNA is TGTGCCAGCTCACCACTTTCGGGTGTCTACAATGAGCAGTTCTTC.

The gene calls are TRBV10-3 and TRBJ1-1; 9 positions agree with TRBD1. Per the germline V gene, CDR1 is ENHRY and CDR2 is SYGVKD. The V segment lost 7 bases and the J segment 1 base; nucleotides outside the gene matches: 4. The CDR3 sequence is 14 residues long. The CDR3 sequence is CAITLDRGNTEAFF. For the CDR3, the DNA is TGTGCCATCACCCTGGACAGGGGGAACACTGAAGCTTTCTTT.

For the CDR3, the DNA is TGTGCCAGCAGTAATCCGGGACAGGGGTTGTTTGAGCAGTACTTC. Encoded protein: CASSNPGQGLFEQYF. The chain carries TRBV2 and TRBJ2-7, with 10 bases aligning to TRBD1. The trim removed 5 bases at V and 7 bases at J, leaving 11 bases unmatched. Germline V gene lookup returns CDR1 SNHLY and CDR2 FYNNEI. This CDR3 is built from 15 residues.

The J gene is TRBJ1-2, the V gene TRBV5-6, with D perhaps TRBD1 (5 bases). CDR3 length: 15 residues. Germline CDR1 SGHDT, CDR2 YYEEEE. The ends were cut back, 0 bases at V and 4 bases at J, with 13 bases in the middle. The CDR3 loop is CASSLVPTDLYGYTF. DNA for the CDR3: TGTGCCAGCAGCTTGGTACCGACAGATCTCTATGGCTACACCTTC.

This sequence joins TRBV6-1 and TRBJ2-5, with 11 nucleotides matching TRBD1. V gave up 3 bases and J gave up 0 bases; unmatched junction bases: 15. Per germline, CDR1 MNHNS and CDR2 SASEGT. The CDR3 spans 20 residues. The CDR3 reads CASSDTLTIGQGADQETQYF. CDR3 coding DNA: TGTGCCAGCAGTGACACACTCACCATCGGACAGGGGGCAGACCAAGAGACCCAGTACTTC.

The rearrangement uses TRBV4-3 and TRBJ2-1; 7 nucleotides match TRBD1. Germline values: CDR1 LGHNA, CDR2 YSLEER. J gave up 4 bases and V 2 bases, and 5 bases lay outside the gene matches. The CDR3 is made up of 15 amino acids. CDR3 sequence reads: CASSQLQGKYNEQFF. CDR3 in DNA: TGCGCCAGCAGCCAACTACAGGGGAAGTACAATGAGCAGTTCTTC.

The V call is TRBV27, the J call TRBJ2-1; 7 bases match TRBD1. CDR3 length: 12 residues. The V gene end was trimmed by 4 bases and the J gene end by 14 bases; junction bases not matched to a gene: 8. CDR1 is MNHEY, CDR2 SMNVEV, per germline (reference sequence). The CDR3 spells CASSSLDRKEFF. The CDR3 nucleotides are TGTGCCAGCAGTTCCTTGGACAGGAAGGAGTTCTTC.

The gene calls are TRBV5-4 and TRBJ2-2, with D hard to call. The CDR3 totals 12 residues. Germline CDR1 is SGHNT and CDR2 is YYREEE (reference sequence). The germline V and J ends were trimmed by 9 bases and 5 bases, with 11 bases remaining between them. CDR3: CATRTFTGELFF. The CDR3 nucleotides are TGTGCCACCCGAACTTTTACCGGGGAGCTGTTTTTT.

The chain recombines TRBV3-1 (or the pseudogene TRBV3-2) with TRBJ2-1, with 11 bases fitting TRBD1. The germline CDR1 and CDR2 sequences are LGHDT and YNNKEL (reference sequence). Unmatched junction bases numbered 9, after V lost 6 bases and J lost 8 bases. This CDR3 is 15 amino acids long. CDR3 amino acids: CASSPWTGGAYEQFF. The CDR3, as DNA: TGTGCCAGCAGTCCTTGGACAGGGGGCGCGTATGAGCAGTTCTTC.

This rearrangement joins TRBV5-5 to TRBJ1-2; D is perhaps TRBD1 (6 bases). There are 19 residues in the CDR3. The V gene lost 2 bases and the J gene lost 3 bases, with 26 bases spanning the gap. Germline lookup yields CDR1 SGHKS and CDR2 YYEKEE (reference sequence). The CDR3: CASSFSLSGQWSFDYGYTF. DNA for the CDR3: TGTGCCAGCAGCTTTTCCTTATCTGGACAGTGGAGTTTTGACTATGGCTACACCTTC.

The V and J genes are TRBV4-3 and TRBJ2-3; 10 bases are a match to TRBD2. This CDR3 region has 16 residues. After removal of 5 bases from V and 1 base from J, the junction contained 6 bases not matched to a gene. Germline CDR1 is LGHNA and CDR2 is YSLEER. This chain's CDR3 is CASSASGRWGTDTQYF. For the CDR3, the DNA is TGCGCCAGCAGCGCTAGCGGGAGATGGGGCACAGATACGCAGTATTTT.

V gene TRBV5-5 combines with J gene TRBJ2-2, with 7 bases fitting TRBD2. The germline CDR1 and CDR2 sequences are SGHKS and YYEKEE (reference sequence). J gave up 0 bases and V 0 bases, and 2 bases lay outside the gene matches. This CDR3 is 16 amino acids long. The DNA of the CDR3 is TGTGCCAGCAGCTTGGGTCTAGCGGCGAACACCGGGGAGCTGTTTTTT. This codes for CASSLGLAANTGELFF.